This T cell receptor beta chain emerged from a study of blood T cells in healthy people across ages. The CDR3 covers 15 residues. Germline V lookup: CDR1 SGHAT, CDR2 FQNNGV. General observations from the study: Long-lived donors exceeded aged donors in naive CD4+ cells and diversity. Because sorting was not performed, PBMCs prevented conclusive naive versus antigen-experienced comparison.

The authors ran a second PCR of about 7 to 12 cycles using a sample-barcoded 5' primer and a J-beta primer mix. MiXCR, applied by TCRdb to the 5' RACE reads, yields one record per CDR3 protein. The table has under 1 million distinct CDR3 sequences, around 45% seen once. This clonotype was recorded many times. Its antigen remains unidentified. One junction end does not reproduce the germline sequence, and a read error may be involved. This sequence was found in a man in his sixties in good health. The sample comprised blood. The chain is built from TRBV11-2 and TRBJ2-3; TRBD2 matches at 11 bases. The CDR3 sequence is CASSSLAGGLDTQYF. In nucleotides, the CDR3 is TGCGCCAGCAGTTCCCTAGCGGGGGGCCTAGATACGCAGTATTTT.